What follows describes a single T cell receptor beta chain. These data come from a study of blood T cell repertoires in COVID-19. Across the study: Samples representing acute and convalescent COVID-19 were sourced from the United States, Italy and Spain.

Original methodology: Reference gene primer amplification gave estimated nucleated cell counts. Libraries were prepared by immunoSEQ multiplex PCR; TCRdb keeps only in-frame clonotypes and omits some of them. That table gives V, J and clone size, and the DNA gave D and trimming. The sample records roughly 100,000 clones, about 86% being singletons. The trim removed 4 bases at V and 4 bases at J, leaving 4 bases unmatched. Germline V gene lookup returns CDR1 SGHVS and CDR2 FQNEAQ. The CDR3 runs 15 residues. The chain carries TRBV7-8 and TRBJ1-3, with TRBD1 matching over 10 bases. The TCR comes from a woman older than 75 with active or convalescent COVID-19. Sequencing input: peripheral blood. CDR3 nucleotides: TGTGCCAGCAGCTCCCGACAGGGGGCCGGAAACACCATATATTTT. It is translated as CASSSRQGAGNTIYF.